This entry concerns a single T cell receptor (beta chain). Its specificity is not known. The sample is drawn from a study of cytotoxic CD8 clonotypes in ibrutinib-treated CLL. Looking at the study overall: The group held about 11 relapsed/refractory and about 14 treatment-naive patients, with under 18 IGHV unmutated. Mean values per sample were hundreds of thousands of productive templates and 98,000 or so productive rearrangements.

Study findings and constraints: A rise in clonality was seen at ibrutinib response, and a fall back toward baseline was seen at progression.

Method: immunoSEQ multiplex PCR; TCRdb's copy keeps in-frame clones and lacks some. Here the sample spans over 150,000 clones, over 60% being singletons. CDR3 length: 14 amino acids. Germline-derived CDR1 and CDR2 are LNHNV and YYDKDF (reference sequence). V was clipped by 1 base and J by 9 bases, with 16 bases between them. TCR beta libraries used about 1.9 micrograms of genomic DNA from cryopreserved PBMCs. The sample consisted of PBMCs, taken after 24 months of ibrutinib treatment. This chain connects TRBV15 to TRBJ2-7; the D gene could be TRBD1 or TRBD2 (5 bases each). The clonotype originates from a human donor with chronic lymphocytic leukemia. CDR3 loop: CATSRGPGAPVQYF. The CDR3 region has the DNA TGTGCCACCAGCAGAGGTCCCGGGGCCCCCGTGCAGTACTTC.